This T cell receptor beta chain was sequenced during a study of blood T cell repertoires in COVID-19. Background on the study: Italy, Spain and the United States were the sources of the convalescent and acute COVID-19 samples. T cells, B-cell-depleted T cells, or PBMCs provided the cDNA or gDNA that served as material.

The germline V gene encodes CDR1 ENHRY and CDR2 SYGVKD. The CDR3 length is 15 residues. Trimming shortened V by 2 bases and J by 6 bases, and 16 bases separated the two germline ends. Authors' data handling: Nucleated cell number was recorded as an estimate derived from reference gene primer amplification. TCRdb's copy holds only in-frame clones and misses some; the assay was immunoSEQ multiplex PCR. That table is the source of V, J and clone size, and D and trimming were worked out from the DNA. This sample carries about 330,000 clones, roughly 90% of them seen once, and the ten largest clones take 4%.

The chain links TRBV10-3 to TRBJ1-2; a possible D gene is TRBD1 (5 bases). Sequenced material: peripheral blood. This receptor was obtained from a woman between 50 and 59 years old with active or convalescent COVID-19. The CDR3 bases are TGTGCCATCAGTGAGCCTGCGGACGGGGGAAATGGCTACACCTTC. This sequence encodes CAISEPADGGNGYTF.